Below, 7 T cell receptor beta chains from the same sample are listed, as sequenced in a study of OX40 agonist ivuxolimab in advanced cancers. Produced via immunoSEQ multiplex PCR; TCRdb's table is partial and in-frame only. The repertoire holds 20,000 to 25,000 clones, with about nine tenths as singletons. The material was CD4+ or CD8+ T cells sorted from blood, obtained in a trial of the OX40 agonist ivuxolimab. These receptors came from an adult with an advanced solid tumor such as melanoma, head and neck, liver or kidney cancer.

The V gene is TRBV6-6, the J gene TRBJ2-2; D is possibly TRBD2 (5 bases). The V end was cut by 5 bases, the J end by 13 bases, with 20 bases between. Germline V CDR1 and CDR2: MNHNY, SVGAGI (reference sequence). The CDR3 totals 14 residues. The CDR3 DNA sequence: TGTGCCAGCAGTCCCACTTTGGACGGGGTACGGCTGTTTTTT. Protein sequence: CASSPTLDGVRLFF.

This CDR3 reads CASSSIAGGPYEQYF. The CDR3 bases are TGTGCCAGCAGCTCAATAGCGGGAGGGCCCTACGAGCAGTACTTC. The chain couples TRBV7-3 to TRBJ2-7, with 11 bases fitting TRBD2. The ends lost 4 bases at V and 2 bases at J; junction bases unmatched: 4. The CDR3 length is 15 residues. Per germline, CDR1 SGHTA and CDR2 FQGTGA.

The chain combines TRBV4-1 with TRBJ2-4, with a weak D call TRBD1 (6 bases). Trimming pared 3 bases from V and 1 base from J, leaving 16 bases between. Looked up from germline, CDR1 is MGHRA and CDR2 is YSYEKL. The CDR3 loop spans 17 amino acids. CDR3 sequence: CASSHPGQTRAKNIQYF. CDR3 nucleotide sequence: TGCGCCAGCAGCCACCCCGGACAGACCAGGGCCAAAAACATTCAGTACTTC.

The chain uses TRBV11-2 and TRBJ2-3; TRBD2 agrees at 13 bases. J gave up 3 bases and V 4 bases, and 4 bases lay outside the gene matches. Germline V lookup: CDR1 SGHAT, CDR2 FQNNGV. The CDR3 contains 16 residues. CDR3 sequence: CASSSGLAGPTDTQYF. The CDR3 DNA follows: TGTGCCAGCAGCTCGGGACTAGCGGGACCAACAGATACGCAGTATTTT.

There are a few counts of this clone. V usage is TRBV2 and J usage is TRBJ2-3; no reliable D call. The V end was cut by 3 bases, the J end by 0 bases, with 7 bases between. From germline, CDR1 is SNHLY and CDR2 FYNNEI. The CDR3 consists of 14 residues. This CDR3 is CASSDKQSTDTQYF. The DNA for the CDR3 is TGTGCCAGCAGTGATAAACAGAGCACAGATACGCAGTATTTT.

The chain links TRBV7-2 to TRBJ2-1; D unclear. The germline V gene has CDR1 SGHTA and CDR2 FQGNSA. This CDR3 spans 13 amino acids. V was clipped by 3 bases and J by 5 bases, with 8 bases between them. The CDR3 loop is CASSFNRDNEQFF. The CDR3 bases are TGTGCCAGCAGCTTTAACCGGGACAATGAGCAGTTCTTC. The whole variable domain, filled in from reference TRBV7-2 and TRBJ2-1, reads GAGVSQSPSNKVTEKGKDVELRCDPISGHTALYWYRQSLGQGLEFLIYFQGNSAPDKSGLPSDRFSAERTGGSVSTLTIQRTQQEDSAVYLCASSFNRDNEQFFGPGTRLTVL.

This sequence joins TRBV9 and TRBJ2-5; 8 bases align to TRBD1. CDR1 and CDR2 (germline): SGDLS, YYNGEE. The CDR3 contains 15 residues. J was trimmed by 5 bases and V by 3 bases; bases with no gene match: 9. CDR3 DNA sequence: TGTGCCAGCAGCGGAGCAGGGGGCGCTTTTGAGACCCAGTACTTC. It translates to CASSGAGGAFETQYF. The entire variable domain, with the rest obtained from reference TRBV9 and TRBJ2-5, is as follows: DSGVTQTPKHLITATGQRVTLRCSPRSGDLSVYWYQQSLDQGLQFLIQYYNGEERAKGNILERFSAQQFPDLHSELNLSSLELGDSALYFCASSGAGGAFETQYFGPGTRLLVL.